This TCR beta chain is drawn from a study of blood T cell repertoires in COVID-19. The wider study: Sites across the United States, Italy and Spain contributed samples from acute and convalescent COVID-19.

Here immunoSEQ multiplex PCR was the method, and the copy in TCRdb shows in-frame clones only, minus some. The sample comprises around 250,000 clones, 86% of which are singletons, and over 9% rests with the top ten. Trimming took 3 bases from V and 4 from J; bases not matched to a gene: 3. Germline V gene data show CDR1 as MNHNY and CDR2 as SVGAGI (reference sequence). The CDR3 covers 13 residues. The sample consisted of peripheral blood. This chain joins TRBV6-6 and TRBJ2-7, with 7 bases identical to TRBD1. The TCR originated in a man aged 80 or over with acute or convalescent COVID-19. The CDR3, as DNA: TGTGCCAGCAGTTATAACAGGGGATACGAGCAGTACTTC. This codes for CASSYNRGYEQYF.